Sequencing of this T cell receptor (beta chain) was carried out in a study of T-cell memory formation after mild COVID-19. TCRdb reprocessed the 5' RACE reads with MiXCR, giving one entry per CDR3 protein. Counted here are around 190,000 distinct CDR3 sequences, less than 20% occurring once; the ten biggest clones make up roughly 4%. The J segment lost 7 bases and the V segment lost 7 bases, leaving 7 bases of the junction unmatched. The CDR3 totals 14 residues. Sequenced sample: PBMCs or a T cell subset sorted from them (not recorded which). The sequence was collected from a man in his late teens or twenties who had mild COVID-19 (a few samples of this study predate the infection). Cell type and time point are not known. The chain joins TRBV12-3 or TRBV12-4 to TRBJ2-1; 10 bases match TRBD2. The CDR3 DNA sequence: TGTGCCAGCACTGAGACTAGCGGGCCGAATGAGCAGTTCTTC. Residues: CASTETSGPNEQFF.